One sample yielded the 5 T cell receptor beta chains listed below, sequenced in a study of circulating and synovial CD4+ cells in juvenile arthritis (dated by TCRdb to 2014 to 2015). Receptor amplification or capture employed the immunoSEQ multiplex PCR assay. Held by TCRdb, this immuneACCESS table contains in-frame sequences only and omits some clones. Under half of the omission traces to an unresolved V gene where checked; the cause of the rest is unknown. For this sample there are some 15,000 clones; approximately 90% appear just once. Of the sample, less than 0.9% falls within the top ten clones. Sequenced material: CD4+ T cells from blood. Receptors originate from a human donor with juvenile idiopathic arthritis.

The chain employs TRBV10-3 and TRBJ2-5; 11 bases are shared with TRBD2. V lost 10 bases and J lost 1; bases outside the gene matches: 2. The length of the CDR3 is 13 residues. Germline-derived CDR1 and CDR2 are ENHRY and SYGVKD. The DNA of the CDR3 is TGTGCCAGCGGACTAGCGGGCCAAGAGACCCAGTACTTC. It encodes CASGLAGQETQYF.

Comments on this clone: Germline is not matched at one junction end, which may reflect a read error. V gene TRBV6-1 combines with J gene TRBJ1-1; 11 bases are shared with TRBD1. The CDR3 contains 15 residues. Germline CDR1 reads MNHNS; CDR2 reads SASEGT. The CDR3 is CASREGQGANTEAFF. In nucleotides, the CDR3 is TGTGCCAGCAGGGAAGGACAGGGGGCGAACACTGAAGCTTTCTTT.

This clone was counted once. The V and J genes are TRBV7-2 and TRBJ2-1; a weak D match, TRBD1 (5 bases). Germline V lookup: CDR1 SGHTA, CDR2 FQGNSA. The CDR3 consists of 15 residues. The germline V and J ends were trimmed by 5 bases and 7 bases, with 18 bases remaining between them. In DNA form, the CDR3 reads TGTGCCAGCAGCCTAGAGGCAGGGTTCTTAAATGAGCAGTTCTTC. Protein sequence: CASSLEAGFLNEQFF.

This chain connects TRBV5-1 to TRBJ2-7; a weak D match, TRBD1 (6 bases). This CDR3 has 13 amino acids. Looked up from germline, CDR1 is SGHRS and CDR2 is YFSETQ. V was pared by 3 bases and J by 5 bases, with 12 bases between. In DNA, the CDR3 is TGCGCCAGCAGCTCGAATGGACAGAACGAGCAGTACTTC. Translation: CASSSNGQNEQYF.

This clone showed up just once. The J gene is TRBJ2-1, the V gene TRBV10-2; TRBD2 aligns across 12 bases. Germline CDR1 reads WSHSY; CDR2 reads SAAADI. With 4 bases clipped from V and 4 bases from J, the junction kept 14 bases outside the gene matches. This CDR3 is 19 amino acids long. CDR3 amino acids: CASSGGLAGGKLSYNEQFF. The DNA of the CDR3 is TGCGCCAGCAGTGGGGGACTAGCGGGTGGGAAGTTAAGTTACAATGAGCAGTTCTTC.